The next 18 T cell receptor beta chains were all read from a single sample in a study of cytomegalovirus exposure and HLA in healthy donors. Method: immunoSEQ multiplex PCR; TCRdb's copy keeps in-frame clones and lacks some. The sample records fewer than 250,000 clones, about 83% being singletons. The material sequenced was PBMCs. These receptors were taken from a young woman in good health and CMV-seronegative.

This clone has more than one count but fewer than ten. Within the sample, other DNA sequences also encode this same CDR3. The gene calls are TRBV6-4 and TRBJ2-2, with D possibly matching TRBD1 (6 bases). This CDR3 spans 15 amino acids. Germline-derived CDR1 and CDR2 are MRHNA and SNTAGT. The V end was cut by 0 bases, the J end by 2 bases, with 7 bases between. The DNA for the CDR3 is TGTGCCAGCAGTGACTCGGGACAAAACACCGGGGAGCTGTTTTTT. Translating gives CASSDSGQNTGELFF.

The table lists this clone with a few counts. The rearrangement links TRBV6-1 to TRBJ1-5; D remains ambiguous. The germline V gene has CDR1 MNHNS and CDR2 SASEGT. The CDR3 length is 13 residues. Trimming took off 6 bases at V and 0 bases at J, with 6 bases between the two ends. CDR3 DNA: TGTGCCAGCAGACTAGATAGCAATCAGCCCCAGCATTTT. Its protein is CASRLDSNQPQHF.

A single count supports this clone. The chain has TRBV15 and TRBJ2-4; D remains ambiguous. Germline-derived CDR1 and CDR2 are LNHNV and YYDKDF (reference sequence). This CDR3 has 15 amino acids. Trimming cost V 0 bases and J 8 bases, with 14 bases left between them. The CDR3 spells CATSRDSRFQDIQYF. The CDR3 region has the DNA TGTGCCACCAGCAGAGATTCGCGATTTCAGGACATTCAGTACTTC.

The chain carries TRBV2 and TRBJ1-1, with 12 bases lining up with TRBD1. Trimming took 11 bases from V and 5 from J; bases not matched to a gene: 6. The CDR3 has 13 amino acids. CDR1 and CDR2 (germline): SNHLY, FYNNEI. The CDR3 coding sequence is TGTGCCTATGGGGACAGGGGGCTGACTGAAGCTTTCTTT. This sequence encodes CAYGDRGLTEAFF.

The chain is built from TRBV4-1 and TRBJ1-3; D is unclear. The CDR3 consists of 15 residues. Trimming pared 4 bases from V and 0 bases from J, leaving 10 bases between. The germline V gene has CDR1 MGHRA and CDR2 YSYEKL. In nucleotides, the CDR3 is TGCGCCAGCAGCCCTAGCCAAGCCTCTGGAAACACCATATATTTT. Protein: CASSPSQASGNTIYF.

This chain joins TRBV7-7 and TRBJ2-2; 9 bases agree with TRBD2. Germline V gene data show CDR1 as SSHAT and CDR2 as FNYEAQ (reference sequence). The CDR3 loop spans 17 amino acids. After removal of 2 bases from V and 2 bases from J, the junction contained 6 bases not matched to a gene. CDR3 loop: CASSLRPSGINTGELFF. CDR3 nucleotide sequence: TGTGCCAGCAGCTTACGTCCTAGCGGGATCAACACCGGGGAGCTGTTTTTT.

The chain couples TRBV9 to TRBJ2-1; 9 nucleotides agree with TRBD1. The V gene's germline CDR1 is SGDLS and CDR2 YYNGEE. This CDR3 has 16 residues. V gave up 3 bases and J gave up 5 bases; unmatched junction bases: 9. The DNA for the CDR3 is TGTGCCAGCAGCGCCCCCGGGACAGGGTGGAACAATGAGCAGTTCTTC. Its translation is CASSAPGTGWNNEQFF. The variable domain in full, completed from reference TRBV9 and TRBJ2-1, reads DSGVTQTPKHLITATGQRVTLRCSPRSGDLSVYWYQQSLDQGLQFLIQYYNGEERAKGNILERFSAQQFPDLHSELNLSSLELGDSALYFCASSAPGTGWNNEQFFGPGTRLTVL.

This clone was seen just once. This chain links TRBV5-1 with TRBJ1-5; D perhaps matches TRBD1 (6 bases). The CDR3 has 15 amino acids. Trimming removed 4 bases at V and 5 bases at J, with 16 bases between. Germline values: CDR1 SGHRS, CDR2 YFSETQ. The DNA of the CDR3 is TGCGCCAGCAGCCCGCAGGGGTCTGGGGATCAGCCCCAGCATTTT. Protein: CASSPQGSGDQPQHF.

The genes are TRBV12-5 and TRBJ2-1; 7 bases agree with TRBD2. This CDR3 is built from 17 residues. Germline CDR1 reads LGHNT; CDR2 reads FRNRAP. V was pared by 6 bases and J by 7 bases, with 18 bases of the junction left unmatched. The DNA of the CDR3 is TGTGCTAGTGGCCACCCCCTGGCGGGAGATAGGGTAAATGAGCAGTTCTTC. Translating gives CASGHPLAGDRVNEQFF.

The chain employs TRBV5-1 and TRBJ1-2; D possibly corresponds to TRBD1 (6 bases). The CDR3 length is 14 residues. Germline V gene data show CDR1 as SGHRS and CDR2 as YFSETQ. Between the trimmed V and J ends, which lost 4 bases and 0 bases, there was a span of 10 bases. CDR3 nucleotides: TGCGCCAGCAGCCCGGGACAAGCTAACTATGGCTACACCTTC. Protein sequence: CASSPGQANYGYTF.

V is TRBV6-5 and J is TRBJ1-2; D is perhaps TRBD1 (5 bases). V lost 7 bases, J lost 4 bases, and 13 bases lay in between. CDR1 is MNHEY and CDR2 is SVGAGI in the germline V gene. This CDR3 contains 13 residues. The CDR3 region has the DNA TGTGCCAGCAAGCCAGGGTCTAGCTATGGCTACACCTTC. The encoded protein is CASKPGSSYGYTF.

V gene TRBV7-2 combines with J gene TRBJ1-3; a weak D match, TRBD1 (5 bases). CDR1 and CDR2 (germline): SGHTA, FQGNSA. This CDR3 spans 15 amino acids. V lost 4 bases and J lost 0, with 10 bases in between. The CDR3 loop is CASSSGGGSGNTIYF. CDR3 nucleotides: TGTGCCAGCAGCTCCGGGGGGGGCTCTGGAAACACCATATATTTT.

J is TRBJ2-7 and V is TRBV11-2; D is ambiguous. The V gene's germline CDR1 is SGHAT and CDR2 FQNNGV. The CDR3 has 12 amino acids. The ends were cut back, 4 bases at V and 6 bases at J, with 10 bases in the middle. CDR3 region: CASSSGLSEQYF. The CDR3 DNA is TGTGCCAGCAGCTCGGGTTTGTCCGAGCAGTACTTC.

The sample holds many counts of this clone. The chain links TRBV6-6 to TRBJ2-7; 7 nucleotides match TRBD1. Germline trimming cut 5 bases from V and 2 bases from J; bases unmatched to any gene: 0. This CDR3 has 12 amino acids. CDR1 is MNHNY and CDR2 is SVGAGI in the germline V gene (reference sequence). As DNA, the CDR3 is TGTGCCAGCAGTGGGACAGCCTACGAGCAGTACTTC. It specifies CASSGTAYEQYF.

The gene calls are TRBV11-2 and TRBJ1-2; TRBD1 aligns across 9 bases. The CDR3 is 13 residues long. Germline trimming cut 10 bases from V and 3 bases from J; bases unmatched to any gene: 6. Germline V gene sequence: CDR1 SGHAT, CDR2 FQNNGV. The CDR3 DNA is TGTGCCATACAGGGGGCGCATGACTATGGCTACACCTTC. Translation gives CAIQGAHDYGYTF. The whole variable domain, remainder taken from reference TRBV11-2 and TRBJ1-2, is EAGVAQSPRYKIIEKRQSVAFWCNPISGHATLYWYQQILGQGPKLLIQFQNNGVVDDSQLPKDRFSAERLKGVDSTLKIQPAKLEDSAVYLCAIQGAHDYGYTFGSGTRLTVV.

The chain has TRBV18 and TRBJ2-5, with TRBD2 identical over 8 bases. The J segment lost 5 bases and the V segment lost 3 bases, leaving 8 bases of the junction unmatched. CDR3 length: 15 residues. Germline CDR1 KGHSH, CDR2 LQKENI. The CDR3: CASSPPAGVAETQYF. For the CDR3, the DNA is TGTGCCAGCTCACCGCCAGCGGGGGTGGCGGAGACCCAGTACTTC.

The rearrangement joins TRBV5-1 to TRBJ2-7; TRBD1 agrees at 10 bases. Germline values: CDR1 SGHRS, CDR2 YFSETQ. The CDR3 is 16 amino acids. V was pared by 2 bases and J by 4 bases, with 9 bases of the junction left unmatched. DNA of the CDR3: TGCGCCAGCAGCTTAACAGTGGACAGGGGGGGATACGAGCAGTACTTC. This codes for CASSLTVDRGGYEQYF.

V gene TRBV11-3 combines with J gene TRBJ2-5; TRBD2 matches 13 bases. Germline CDR1 SGHNT, CDR2 YENEEA. The CDR3 totals 17 residues. V lost 5 bases to trimming and J lost 5 bases; unmatched junction nucleotides: 11. CDR3 nucleotide sequence: TGTGCCAGCAGCGTTCGGACTAGCGGGGGTATAGGGGAGACCCAGTACTTC. Protein product: CASSVRTSGGIGETQYF.